Below, 21 T cell receptor beta chains from the same sample are listed, as sequenced in a study of T-cell memory formation after mild COVID-19. TCRdb processed the 5' RACE reads anew with MiXCR; each CDR3 protein has one entry. The table records 120,000 to 150,000 distinct CDR3 sequences, about 19% of them present only once. Sequenced sample: PBMCs or a T cell subset sorted from them (not recorded which). The receptors here all came from an adult woman who had mild COVID-19 (a few samples of this study predate the infection). Cell type and time point are not known.

This clonotype was counted only a few times. The chain has TRBV4-3 and TRBJ2-1; TRBD2 agrees at 7 bases. The CDR3 is made up of 18 amino acids. V trimming: 0 bases; J trimming: 0 bases; junction bases outside the gene matches: 8. Germline CDR1 LGHNA, CDR2 YSLEER. The CDR3 DNA follows: TGCGCCAGCAGCCAAGATAGGGCAGCGGGGACCTCCTACAATGAGCAGTTCTTC. It codes for CASSQDRAAGTSYNEQFF.

This clonotype was counted a few times. At one of its ends the junction is not consistent with the germline gene, which may arise from a read error. This sequence joins TRBV3-1 and TRBJ2-7; 7 positions agree with TRBD1. The CDR3 contains 13 residues. Germline CDR1 LGHDT, CDR2 YNNKEL (reference sequence). The CDR3 loop is CASSQGFRDRRKF. The CDR3 DNA is TGTGCCAGCAGCCAAGGTTTCCGGGACAGAAGAAAATTC.

This chain links TRBV11-2 with TRBJ2-1, with 10 positions matching TRBD2. Trimming took 7 bases from V and 7 from J; bases not matched to a gene: 10. From germline, CDR1 is SGHAT and CDR2 FQNNGV. CDR3 size: 15 residues. The CDR3, as DNA: TGTGCCAGCACCTACACAGCGGGAGGGCTAAATGAGCAGTTCTTC. The encoded protein is CASTYTAGGLNEQFF.

This clonotype occurred a few times. This chain joins TRBV7-9 and TRBJ1-1; D is perhaps TRBD1 (6 bases). The CDR3 spans 16 residues. V lost 4 bases, J lost 5 bases, and 20 bases lay in between. The germline V gene encodes CDR1 SEHNR and CDR2 FQNEAQ (reference sequence). The CDR3 nucleotides are TGTGCCAGCAGCTCCGTCAACAGGGTGATAGAAACTGAAGCTTTCTTT. Its protein is CASSSVNRVIETEAFF.

This chain links TRBV11-2 with TRBJ1-1; D unclear. Germline V lookup: CDR1 SGHAT, CDR2 FQNNGV. Trimming removed 0 bases at V and 3 bases at J, with 5 bases between. The CDR3 consists of 13 residues. The CDR3 DNA sequence: TGTGCCAGCAGCTTAGATGAGGACACTGAAGCTTTCTTT. Translating gives CASSLDEDTEAFF.

A few counts support this clonotype. The CDR3 nucleotides are TGCAGCCTTGTCGGGGACAGGGCCCCCAATGAGCAGTTCTTC. Amino acid sequence: CSLVGDRAPNEQFF. The J gene is TRBJ2-1, the V gene TRBV29-1; 9 positions agree with TRBD1. The V gene's germline CDR1 is SQVTM and CDR2 ANQGSEA. This CDR3 has 14 residues. V shed 8 bases and J 6 bases; nucleotides not matched to a gene: 11.

V and J are TRBV5-1 and TRBJ2-5; no definite D call. The CDR3 consists of 14 residues. The V and J ends lost 3 bases and 4 bases respectively, with 13 bases between them. Germline CDR1 and CDR2: SGHRS and YFSETQ. CDR3 region: CASSYDRPVETQYF. Here the CDR3 DNA reads TGCGCCAGCAGCTACGATCGCCCCGTAGAGACCCAGTACTTC.

The rearrangement links TRBV6-2 or TRBV6-3 to TRBJ1-2; weak D call: TRBD1 (6 bases). Germline V gene data show CDR1 as MNHEY and CDR2 as SVGEGT. The V end was cut by 2 bases, the J end by 6 bases, with 10 bases between. This CDR3 comprises 13 residues. CDR3 DNA sequence: TGTGCCAGCAGTTACGGACAGACCAATGGCTACACCTTC. Its translation is CASSYGQTNGYTF.

This clonotype was recorded at least ten times. The chain has TRBV12-3 or TRBV12-4 and TRBJ2-1; no clear D gene. Trimming took 3 bases from V and 9 from J, leaving 9 bases between them. The CDR3 has 12 residues. Here the CDR3 reads CASSLAGGEQFF. The DNA for the CDR3 is TGTGCCAGCAGTTTGGCCGGCGGTGAGCAGTTCTTC.

The V gene is TRBV5-1, the J gene TRBJ2-1, with D unclear. The CDR3 spans 13 residues. Germline V gene lookup returns CDR1 SGHRS and CDR2 YFSETQ. Between the trimmed V and J ends, which lost 1 base and 9 bases, there was a span of 11 bases. This CDR3 is CASSLSLGSEQFF. CDR3 DNA: TGCGCCAGCAGCTTGAGCCTAGGTAGTGAGCAGTTCTTC.

The J gene is TRBJ2-3, the V gene TRBV12-3 or TRBV12-4, with 11 positions matching TRBD2. V was pared by 4 bases and J by 8 bases, with 2 bases of the junction left unmatched. This CDR3 comprises 13 residues. The CDR3 DNA follows: TGTGCCAGCAGTTCACTAGCGGGAGCTACGCAGTATTTT. Its protein is CASSSLAGATQYF.

The chain couples TRBV5-1 to TRBJ1-1; D might be TRBD1 (6 bases). Trimming removed 0 bases from V and 4 bases from J, with 10 bases in between. This CDR3 has 14 residues. Germline assignment: CDR1 SGHRS and CDR2 YFSETQ. This CDR3 reads CASSLEAGVTEAFF. The CDR3 bases are TGCGCCAGCAGCTTGGAGGCAGGGGTCACTGAAGCTTTCTTT.

The V gene is TRBV15, the J gene TRBJ2-3; D might be TRBD2 (6 bases). V was shortened by 3 bases and J by 5 bases, with 9 bases between the two germline ends. The germline V gene encodes CDR1 LNHNV and CDR2 YYDKDF (reference sequence). The CDR3 consists of 13 residues. CDR3 protein: CATSRGGGDTQYF. The CDR3, as DNA: TGTGCCACCAGCAGGGGGGGAGGAGATACGCAGTATTTT.

This clonotype was seen only a few times. This rearrangement joins TRBV6-1 to TRBJ2-3; D perhaps matches TRBD1 (6 bases). The CDR3 is 15 residues long. Germline-derived CDR1 and CDR2 are MNHNS and SASEGT. V was clipped by 7 bases and J by 1 base, with 15 bases between them. CDR3 in DNA: TGTGCCAGCATGATAAGCCAGGGGCGCACAGATACGCAGTATTTT. It translates to CASMISQGRTDTQYF.

This chain links TRBV6-5 with TRBJ2-2; TRBD1 is a possible D gene (5 bases). V gave up 7 bases and J gave up 2 bases, with 11 bases separating them. The CDR3 has 14 amino acids. Germline V gene sequence: CDR1 MNHEY, CDR2 SVGAGI. The CDR3 spells CASTRAGNTGELFF. The CDR3 DNA sequence: TGTGCCAGCACCAGGGCCGGAAACACCGGGGAGCTGTTTTTT.

This clonotype was seen a handful of times. The rearrangement uses TRBV7-8 and TRBJ2-5; D unresolved. The CDR3 loop spans 15 amino acids. Germline-derived CDR1 and CDR2 are SGHVS and FQNEAQ. Trimming left V 0 bases short and J 1 base short, with 9 bases between. The CDR3 nucleotides read TGTGCCAGCAGCTTAGCGGCGACGATCCAAGAGACCCAGTACTTC. Protein sequence: CASSLAATIQETQYF.

This chain connects TRBV18 to TRBJ2-5, with 8 bases matching TRBD2. From germline, CDR1 is KGHSH and CDR2 LQKENI. This CDR3 is built from 15 residues. V shed 3 bases and J 0 bases; nucleotides not matched to a gene: 3. The CDR3 loop is CASSPGGANQETQYF. The DNA of the CDR3 is TGTGCCAGCTCACCCGGGGGGGCCAACCAAGAGACCCAGTACTTC.

The chain is built from TRBV7-2 and TRBJ2-5; 9 nucleotides align to TRBD1. Germline V gene sequence: CDR1 SGHTA, CDR2 FQGNSA. The CDR3 covers 14 residues. The V segment lost 5 bases and the J segment 4 bases; nucleotides outside the gene matches: 5. Here the CDR3 reads CASSPKTGGETQYF. CDR3 DNA sequence: TGTGCCAGCAGCCCAAAGACAGGGGGAGAGACCCAGTACTTC.

To note about this clonotype: A read error may account for a junction end that differs from germline. The rearrangement uses TRBV5-1 and TRBJ2-7; D assignment may be TRBD1 or TRBD2 (5 bases each). The length of the CDR3 is 14 residues. CDR1 and CDR2 from the germline V gene are SGHRS and YFSETQ. The CDR3 sequence is CASTLGRDGYEQYF. DNA of the CDR3: TGCGCCAGCACCTTGGGTAGGGACGGCTACGAGCAGTACTTC.

This chain links TRBV20-1 with TRBJ1-1, with no clear D. Deletions cut 5 bases from V and 3 bases from J, with 19 bases between. Per the germline V gene, CDR1 is DFQATT and CDR2 is SNEGSKA (reference sequence). The CDR3 covers 15 residues. In nucleotides, the CDR3 is TGCAGTGCTTCAGCTAACCTAGGGCAGTACACTGAAGCTTTCTTT. This gives the protein CSASANLGQYTEAFF.

This clonotype has more than one count but fewer than ten. This rearrangement joins TRBV6-2 or TRBV6-3 to TRBJ2-7, with 8 bases identical to TRBD2. With V trimmed by 5 bases and J by 3 bases, 15 bases remained unmatched. Germline values: CDR1 MNHEY, CDR2 SVGEGT. The CDR3 covers 17 residues. The CDR3 DNA follows: TGTGCCAGCAGTCGCGCGGGTCAAGCGGGAGTCAACTACGAGCAGTACTTC. Protein product: CASSRAGQAGVNYEQYF.